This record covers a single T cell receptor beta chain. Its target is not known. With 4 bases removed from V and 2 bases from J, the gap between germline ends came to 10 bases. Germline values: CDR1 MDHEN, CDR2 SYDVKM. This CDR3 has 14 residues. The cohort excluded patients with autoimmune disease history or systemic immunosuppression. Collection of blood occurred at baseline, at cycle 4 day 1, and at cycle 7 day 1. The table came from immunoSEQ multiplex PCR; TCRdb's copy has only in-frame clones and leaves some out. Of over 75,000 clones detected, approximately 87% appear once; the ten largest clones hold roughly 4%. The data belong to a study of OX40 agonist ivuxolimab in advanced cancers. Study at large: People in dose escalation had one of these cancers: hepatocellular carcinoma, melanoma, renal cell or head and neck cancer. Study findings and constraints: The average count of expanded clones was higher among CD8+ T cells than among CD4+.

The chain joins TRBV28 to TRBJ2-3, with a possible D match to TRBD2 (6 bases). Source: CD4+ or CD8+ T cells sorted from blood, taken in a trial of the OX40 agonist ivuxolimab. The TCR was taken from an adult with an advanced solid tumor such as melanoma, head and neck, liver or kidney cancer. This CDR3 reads CASSSGTFTDTQYF. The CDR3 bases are TGTGCCAGCAGTTCCGGGACTTTCACAGATACGCAGTATTTT.